This T cell receptor (beta chain) was recorded in a study of regulatory T cells in long-lasting Graves disease. Across the whole study: A definition of persistent Graves' disease required over 5 years of antithyroid drugs plus positive TSH receptor antibodies.

This clonotype was recorded many times. In building TCR beta libraries, iRepertoire HTBI primers were used together with Arm-PCR of CDR3 regions. TCRdb recomputed calls from the multiplex PCR reads with MiXCR, one row per CDR3 protein. The table records a few hundred thousand distinct CDR3 sequences, less than 30% of them present only once. Documented time point: persistent/refractory GD, antithyroid drugs over 5 years with positive TRAb. Isolated PBMC RNA provided the starting material for the TCR library. This TCR came from a woman between 35 and 50 years old with Graves disease. The sample in question was peripheral blood mononuclear cells (PBMCs), obtained when the disease was refractory, from a patient treated with antithyroid drugs.

CDR3 bases: TGTGCCAGCCGCGGGACTAGCGGCTTTAGCGAGCAGTACTTC. This translates into CASRGTSGFSEQYF. The chain joins TRBV2 to TRBJ2-7; 11 positions agree with TRBD2. The CDR3 spans 14 residues. Germline assignment: CDR1 SNHLY and CDR2 FYNNEI. Unmatched junction bases numbered 9, after V lost 8 bases and J lost 6 bases.